This TCR beta chain comes out of a study of T cell responses to AZD1222 COVID-19 vaccine. General study findings and limits: White British donors predominated, females outnumbered males, and clonal diversity was possibly underestimated. As reported, nearly half of all spike-specific TCRs target variant regions that are unmutated. CD4 TCRs covered the whole spike, strongest at regions 160-218 and 743-854.

Germline V gene lookup returns CDR1 SGHDN and CDR2 FVKESK. This CDR3 is built from 16 residues. V was clipped by 4 bases and J by 6 bases, with 22 bases between them. TCRdb's copy holds only in-frame clones and misses some; the assay was immunoSEQ multiplex PCR. The sample lists more than 70,000 clones, 75% to 95% occurring once. About this clone: Its antigen is still unknown.

The source material was peripheral blood, sampled 28 days after the second AZD1222 dose. The genes are TRBV14 and TRBJ2-7, with a possible D match to TRBD2 (6 bases). The origin of this receptor is an adult who received the AZD1222 COVID-19 vaccine. The chain's CDR3 is CASSPVAGSFRVEQYF. In nucleotides, the CDR3 is TGTGCCAGCAGCCCAGTTGCCGGGAGTTTCAGGGTCGAGCAGTACTTC.